This T cell receptor (beta chain) comes out of a study of cytomegalovirus exposure and HLA in healthy donors (dated by TCRdb to between 2016 and 2019). With regard to the full study: According to a later analysis, one platform produced both the approximately 110 validation repertoires and the 620 or so repertoires of the first cohort. The study aimed to test whether signatures of past pathogen exposure could be identified by cataloging public T cell receptors. Along with the approximately 670-subject first cohort, a separate validation cohort of around 120 different subjects was used. The study combined high-throughput TCR immunosequencing, statistical association of individual TCRs with disease status, and machine learning to predict cytomegalovirus infection status. Findings and caveats that apply to the study as a whole: Most TCR sequences were observed very rarely across donors, whereas some public TCRs were present in many individuals. The authors suggested that the approach could potentially be extended to other disease states and immunological phenotypes. Subsequent analysis determined that TCRs grouped into clusters in the first cohort also showed a tendency toward co-occurrence across the roughly 120 validation repertoires, and about 94% of cluster scores exceeded 0. A later analysis had no HLA typing for the validation cohort, so co-occurrence there was scored across all 120 or so repertoires. In vitro tests confirmed that a few of the cytomegalovirus-associated TCR beta chains recognize cytomegalovirus antigens. The classifier was reported to diagnose cytomegalovirus status with high specificity and sensitivity in both the original cohort and the validation cohort. The study gave a list of over 150 TCR beta chains associated with cytomegalovirus.

The CDR3 goes from the cysteine to the phenylalanine over 11 residues. Just the 33-base CDR3 DNA is kept, in frame starting at base 1. V gives up 4 bases and J gives up 7 bases, and the segment between their germline ends measures 5 bases. According to the germline V gene, CDR1 reads MDHEN and CDR2 reads SYDVKM. Separate from the roughly 700-subject first cohort, the validation cohort of about 130 subjects was the group to which the donors belonged. For this clone: Its binding antigen is unknown. Per-nucleotide qualities are absent, and no much larger clonotype sits a single base away.

The receptor library was made with the immunoSEQ multiplex PCR assay. Under the source paper's analysis protocol: A statistical classification framework was built to diagnose cytomegalovirus status from the catalog of TCR beta chain sequences. TCRdb took this table from immuneACCESS and kept in-frame rearrangements with V and J called. Such tables lack part of the clones; where checked against another copy, unresolved V genes explain under half of the gap, and the rest is unexplained. D and trimming were read from the DNA, whereas the V and J calls and clone size are those reported in that table. The sample table lists about 250,000 clones, about 90% of them with a count of one. The ten biggest clones cover around 11% of the sample.

Sequenced input: PBMCs. The receptor was isolated from a man between 18 and 29 years old in good health and CMV-seropositive. Here the chain combines TRBV28 and TRBJ1-5; the best D guess is TRBD1, with 5 bases matching. The CDR3 region has the sequence CASSYRQPQHF. The nucleotides read TGTGCCAGCAGTTACAGGCAGCCCCAGCATTTT.